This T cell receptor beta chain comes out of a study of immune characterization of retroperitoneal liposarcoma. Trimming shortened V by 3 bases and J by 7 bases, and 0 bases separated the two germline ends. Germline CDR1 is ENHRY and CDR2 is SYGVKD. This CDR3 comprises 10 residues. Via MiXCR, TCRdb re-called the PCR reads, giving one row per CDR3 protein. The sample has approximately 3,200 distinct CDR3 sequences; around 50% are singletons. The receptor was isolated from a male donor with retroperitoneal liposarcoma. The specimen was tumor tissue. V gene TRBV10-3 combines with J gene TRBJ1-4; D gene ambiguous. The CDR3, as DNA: TGTGCCATCAGTGATGAAAAACTGTTTTTT. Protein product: CAISDEKLFF.